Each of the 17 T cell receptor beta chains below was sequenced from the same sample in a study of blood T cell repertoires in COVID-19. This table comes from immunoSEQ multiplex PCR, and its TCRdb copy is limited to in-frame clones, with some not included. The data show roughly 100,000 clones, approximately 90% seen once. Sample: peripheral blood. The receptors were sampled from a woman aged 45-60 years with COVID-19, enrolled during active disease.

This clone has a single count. CDR3 in DNA: TGTGCCAGCAGCCAAGATGACGGGGGGGCCCTTTCCGGGGAGCTGTTTTTT. Amino acid sequence: CASSQDDGGALSGELFF. V and J are TRBV3-1 (or the pseudogene TRBV3-2) and TRBJ2-2; 8 bases fit TRBD2. V was clipped by 0 bases and J by 6 bases; unmatched bases: 9. Germline V lookup: CDR1 LGHDT, CDR2 YNNKEL (reference sequence). This CDR3 region has 17 residues.

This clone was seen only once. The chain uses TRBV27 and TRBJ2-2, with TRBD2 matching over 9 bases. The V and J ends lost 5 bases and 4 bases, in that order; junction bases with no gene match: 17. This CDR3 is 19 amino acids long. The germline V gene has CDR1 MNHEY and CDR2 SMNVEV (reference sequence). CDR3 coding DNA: TGTGCCAGCAGTGCGGGGGGGGCGGGTAGCGGGGGACCCACCGGGGAGCTGTTTTTT. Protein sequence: CASSAGGAGSGGPTGELFF.

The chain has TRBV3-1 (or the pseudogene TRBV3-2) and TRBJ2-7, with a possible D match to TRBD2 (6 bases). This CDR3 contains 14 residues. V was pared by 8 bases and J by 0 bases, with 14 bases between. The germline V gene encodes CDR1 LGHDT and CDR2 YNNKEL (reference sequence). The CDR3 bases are TGTGCCAGCCAGGCCGGGGACTTCTCCTACGAGCAGTACTTC. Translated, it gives CASQAGDFSYEQYF.

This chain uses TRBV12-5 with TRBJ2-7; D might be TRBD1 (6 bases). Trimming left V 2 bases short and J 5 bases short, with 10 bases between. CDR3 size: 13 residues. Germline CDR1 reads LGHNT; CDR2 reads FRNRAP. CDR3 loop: CASGLYPGDEQYF. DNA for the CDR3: TGTGCTAGTGGTTTGTACCCAGGGGACGAGCAGTACTTC.

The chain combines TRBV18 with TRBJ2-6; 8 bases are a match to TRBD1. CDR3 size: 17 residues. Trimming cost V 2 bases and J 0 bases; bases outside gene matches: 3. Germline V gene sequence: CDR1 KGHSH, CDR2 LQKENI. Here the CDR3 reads CASSPTGGSSGANVLTF. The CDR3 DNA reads TGTGCCAGCTCACCAACAGGGGGAAGCTCTGGGGCCAACGTCCTGACTTTC.

Written as DNA, the CDR3 is TGTGCCAGCAGCCAAGAAAGGGCAGGGGGCACAGATACGCAGTATTTT. This translates into CASSQERAGGTDTQYF. The J gene is TRBJ2-3, the V gene TRBV3-1 (or the pseudogene TRBV3-2), with a tentative D call TRBD1 (6 bases). CDR1 and CDR2 from the germline V gene are LGHDT and YNNKEL (reference sequence). Trimming stripped 0 bases from V and 1 base from J, with 11 bases between. CDR3 length equals 16 residues.

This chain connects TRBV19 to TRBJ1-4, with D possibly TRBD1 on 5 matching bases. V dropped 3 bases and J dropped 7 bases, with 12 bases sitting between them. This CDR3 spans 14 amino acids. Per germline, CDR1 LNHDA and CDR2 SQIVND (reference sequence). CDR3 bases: TGTGCCAGTAGTATGGGGCAGATTAGTGAAAAACTGTTTTTT. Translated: CASSMGQISEKLFF.

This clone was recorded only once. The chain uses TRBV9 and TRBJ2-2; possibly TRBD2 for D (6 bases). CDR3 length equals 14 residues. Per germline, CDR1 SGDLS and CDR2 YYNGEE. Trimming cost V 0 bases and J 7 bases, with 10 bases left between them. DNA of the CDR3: TGTGCCAGCAGCGTAGAACTAGCCCTCGGGGAGCTGTTTTTT. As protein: CASSVELALGELFF.

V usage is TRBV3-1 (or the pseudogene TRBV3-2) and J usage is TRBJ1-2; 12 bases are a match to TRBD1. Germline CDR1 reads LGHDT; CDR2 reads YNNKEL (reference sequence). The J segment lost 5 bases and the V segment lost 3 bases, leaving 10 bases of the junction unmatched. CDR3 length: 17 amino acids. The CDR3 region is CASSHTGTGGAGYGYTF. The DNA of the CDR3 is TGTGCCAGCAGCCACACCGGGACAGGGGGCGCGGGGTATGGCTACACCTTC.

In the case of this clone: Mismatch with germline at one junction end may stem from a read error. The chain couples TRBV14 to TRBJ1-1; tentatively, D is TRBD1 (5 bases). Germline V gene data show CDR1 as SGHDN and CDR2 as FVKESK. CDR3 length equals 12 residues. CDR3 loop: CASSQDPSMTVF. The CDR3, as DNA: TGTGCCAGCAGCCAAGACCCATCAATGACAGTCTTT.

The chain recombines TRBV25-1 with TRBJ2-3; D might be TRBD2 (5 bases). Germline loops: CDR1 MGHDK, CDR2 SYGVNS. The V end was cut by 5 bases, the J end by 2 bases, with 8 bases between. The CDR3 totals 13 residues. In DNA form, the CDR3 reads TGTGCCAGCAGTCGGCTAGCCACAGATACGCAGTATTTT. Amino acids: CASSRLATDTQYF.

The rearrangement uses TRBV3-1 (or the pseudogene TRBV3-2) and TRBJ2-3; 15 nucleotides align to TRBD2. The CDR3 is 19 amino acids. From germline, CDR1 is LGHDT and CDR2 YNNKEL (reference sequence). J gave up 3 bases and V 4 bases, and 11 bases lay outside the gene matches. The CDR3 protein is CASSPPGLAGGMRTDTQYF. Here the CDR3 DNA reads TGTGCCAGCAGCCCGCCCGGACTAGCGGGGGGGATGCGGACAGATACGCAGTATTTT.

In DNA form, the CDR3 reads TGTGCCAGCAGCTTAGCGCGGGGGACAGGGTCCAACTATGGCTACACCTTC. This codes for CASSLARGTGSNYGYTF. The chain links TRBV7-2 to TRBJ1-2; 9 bases are a match to TRBD1. Germline loops: CDR1 SGHTA, CDR2 FQGNSA. Trimming removed 0 bases from V and 2 bases from J; junction bases left unmatched: 7. The CDR3 has 17 amino acids.

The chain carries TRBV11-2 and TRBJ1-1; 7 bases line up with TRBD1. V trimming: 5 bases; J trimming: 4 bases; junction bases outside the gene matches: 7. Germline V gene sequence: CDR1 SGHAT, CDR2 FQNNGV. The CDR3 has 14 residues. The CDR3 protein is CASSGIGTVTEAFF. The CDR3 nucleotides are TGTGCCAGCAGCGGTATTGGGACAGTCACTGAAGCTTTCTTT.

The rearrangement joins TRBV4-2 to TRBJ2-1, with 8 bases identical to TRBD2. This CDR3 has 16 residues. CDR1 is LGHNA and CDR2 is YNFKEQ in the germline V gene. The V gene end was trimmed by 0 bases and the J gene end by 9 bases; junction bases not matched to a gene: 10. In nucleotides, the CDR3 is TGTGCCAGCAGCCAAGATAGAACGGGGGGGCTGAGTGAGCAGTTCTTC. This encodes CASSQDRTGGLSEQFF.

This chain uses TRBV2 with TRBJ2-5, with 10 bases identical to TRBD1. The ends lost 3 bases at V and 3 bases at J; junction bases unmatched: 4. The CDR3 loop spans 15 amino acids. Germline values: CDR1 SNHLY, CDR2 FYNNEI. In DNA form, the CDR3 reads TGTGCCAGCAGTGAGTGGACAGGGGGAAAAGAGACCCAGTACTTC. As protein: CASSEWTGGKETQYF. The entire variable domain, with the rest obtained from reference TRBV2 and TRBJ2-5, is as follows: EPEVTQTPSHQVTQMGQEVILRCVPISNHLYFYWYRQILGQKVEFLVSFYNNEISEKSEIFDDQFSVERPDGSNFTLKIRSTKLEDSAMYFCASSEWTGGKETQYFGPGTRLLVL.

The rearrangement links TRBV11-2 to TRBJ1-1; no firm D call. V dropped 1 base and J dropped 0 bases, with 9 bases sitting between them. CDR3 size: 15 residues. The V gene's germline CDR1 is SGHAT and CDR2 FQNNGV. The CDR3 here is CASSLVRVVNTEAFF. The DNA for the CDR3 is TGTGCCAGCAGCTTAGTCCGGGTCGTGAACACTGAAGCTTTCTTT.